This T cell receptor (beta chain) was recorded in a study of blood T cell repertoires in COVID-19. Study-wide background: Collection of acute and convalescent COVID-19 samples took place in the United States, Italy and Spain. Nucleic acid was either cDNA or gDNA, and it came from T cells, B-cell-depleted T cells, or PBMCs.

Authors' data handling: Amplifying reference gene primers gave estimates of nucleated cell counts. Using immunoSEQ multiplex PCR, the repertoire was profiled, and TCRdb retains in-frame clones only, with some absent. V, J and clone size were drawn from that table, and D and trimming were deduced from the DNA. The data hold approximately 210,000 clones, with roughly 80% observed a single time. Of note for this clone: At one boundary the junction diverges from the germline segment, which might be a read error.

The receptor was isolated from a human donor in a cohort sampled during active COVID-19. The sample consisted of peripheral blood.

DNA for the CDR3: TGTGCCAGCAGCCACGTCGGGACAGGTACGCAGTATTTT. Translated: CASSHVGTGTQYF. The V call is TRBV3-1 (or the pseudogene TRBV3-2), the J call TRBJ2-3, with 8 bases lining up with TRBD1. The CDR3 totals 13 residues. Germline-derived CDR1 and CDR2 are LGHDT and YNNKEL (reference sequence).